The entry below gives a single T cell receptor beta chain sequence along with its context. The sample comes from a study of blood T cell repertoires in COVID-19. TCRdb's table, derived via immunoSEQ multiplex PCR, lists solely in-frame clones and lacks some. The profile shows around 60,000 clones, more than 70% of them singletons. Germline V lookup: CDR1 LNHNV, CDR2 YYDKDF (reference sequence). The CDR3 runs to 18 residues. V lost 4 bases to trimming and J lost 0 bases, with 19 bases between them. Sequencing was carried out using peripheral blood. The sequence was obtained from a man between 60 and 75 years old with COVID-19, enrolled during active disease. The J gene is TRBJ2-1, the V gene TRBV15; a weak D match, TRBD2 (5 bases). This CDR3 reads CATSKPEESGGSYNEQFF. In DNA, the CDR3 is TGTGCCACCAGCAAACCGGAGGAGAGCGGAGGCTCCTACAATGAGCAGTTCTTC.